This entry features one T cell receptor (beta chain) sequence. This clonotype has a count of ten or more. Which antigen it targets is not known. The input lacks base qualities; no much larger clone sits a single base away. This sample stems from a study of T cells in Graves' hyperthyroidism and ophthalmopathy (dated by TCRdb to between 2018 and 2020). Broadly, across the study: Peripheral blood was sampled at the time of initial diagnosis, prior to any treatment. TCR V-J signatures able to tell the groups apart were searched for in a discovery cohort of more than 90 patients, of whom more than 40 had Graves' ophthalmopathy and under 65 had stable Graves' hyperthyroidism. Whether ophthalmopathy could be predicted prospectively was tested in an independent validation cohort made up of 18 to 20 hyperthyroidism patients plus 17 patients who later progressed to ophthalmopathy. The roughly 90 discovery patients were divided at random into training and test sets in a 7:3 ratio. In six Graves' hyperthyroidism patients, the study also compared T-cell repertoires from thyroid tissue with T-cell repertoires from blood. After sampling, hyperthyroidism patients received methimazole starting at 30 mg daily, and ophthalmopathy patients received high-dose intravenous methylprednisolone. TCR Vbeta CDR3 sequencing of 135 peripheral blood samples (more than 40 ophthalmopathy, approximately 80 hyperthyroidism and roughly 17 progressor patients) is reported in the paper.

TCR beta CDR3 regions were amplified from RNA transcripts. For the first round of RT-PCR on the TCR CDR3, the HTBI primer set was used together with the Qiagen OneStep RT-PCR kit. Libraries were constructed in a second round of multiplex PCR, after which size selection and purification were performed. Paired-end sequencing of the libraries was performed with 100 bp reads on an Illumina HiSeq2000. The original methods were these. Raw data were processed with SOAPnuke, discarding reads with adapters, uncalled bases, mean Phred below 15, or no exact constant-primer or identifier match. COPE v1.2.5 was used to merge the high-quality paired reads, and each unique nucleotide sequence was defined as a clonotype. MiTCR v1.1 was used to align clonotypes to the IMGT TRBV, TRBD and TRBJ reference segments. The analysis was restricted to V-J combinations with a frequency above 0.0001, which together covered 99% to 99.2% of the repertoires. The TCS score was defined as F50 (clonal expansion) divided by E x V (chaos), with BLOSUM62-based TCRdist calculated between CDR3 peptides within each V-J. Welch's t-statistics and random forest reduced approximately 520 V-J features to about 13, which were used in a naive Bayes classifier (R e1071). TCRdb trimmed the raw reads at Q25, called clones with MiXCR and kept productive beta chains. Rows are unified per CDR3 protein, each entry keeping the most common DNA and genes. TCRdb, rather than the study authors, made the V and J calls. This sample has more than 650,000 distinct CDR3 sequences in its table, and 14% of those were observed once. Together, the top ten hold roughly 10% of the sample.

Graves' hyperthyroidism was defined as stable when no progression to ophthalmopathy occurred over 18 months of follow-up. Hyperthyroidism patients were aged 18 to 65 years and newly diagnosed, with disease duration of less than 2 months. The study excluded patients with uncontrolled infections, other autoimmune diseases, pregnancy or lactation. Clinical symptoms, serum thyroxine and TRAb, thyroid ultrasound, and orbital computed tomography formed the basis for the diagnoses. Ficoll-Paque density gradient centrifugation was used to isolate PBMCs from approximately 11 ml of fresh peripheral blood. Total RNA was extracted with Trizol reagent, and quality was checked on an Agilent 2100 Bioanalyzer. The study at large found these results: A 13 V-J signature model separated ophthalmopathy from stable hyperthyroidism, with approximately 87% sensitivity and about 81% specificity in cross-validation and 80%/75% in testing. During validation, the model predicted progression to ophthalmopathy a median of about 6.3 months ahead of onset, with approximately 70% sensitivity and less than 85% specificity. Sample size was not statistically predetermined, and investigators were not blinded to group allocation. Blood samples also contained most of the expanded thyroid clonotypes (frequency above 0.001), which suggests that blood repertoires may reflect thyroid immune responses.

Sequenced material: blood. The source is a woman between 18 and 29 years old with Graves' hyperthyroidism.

The bases are TGTGCCAGCAGTGAAATTGGAGAAAAACTGTTTTTT. This is translated as CASSEIGEKLFF. The receptor chain draws on TRBV2 and TRBJ1-4; no D gene call is confident. The trim is 2 bases for V and 8 bases for J, with a gap of 6 bases between the germline ends. Based on the germline V gene, the CDR1 and CDR2 sequences are SNHLY and FYNNEI. The CDR3 numbers 12 residues from cysteine through phenylalanine. Only the CDR3 region is kept as DNA, spanning 36 bases read in frame from base 1.